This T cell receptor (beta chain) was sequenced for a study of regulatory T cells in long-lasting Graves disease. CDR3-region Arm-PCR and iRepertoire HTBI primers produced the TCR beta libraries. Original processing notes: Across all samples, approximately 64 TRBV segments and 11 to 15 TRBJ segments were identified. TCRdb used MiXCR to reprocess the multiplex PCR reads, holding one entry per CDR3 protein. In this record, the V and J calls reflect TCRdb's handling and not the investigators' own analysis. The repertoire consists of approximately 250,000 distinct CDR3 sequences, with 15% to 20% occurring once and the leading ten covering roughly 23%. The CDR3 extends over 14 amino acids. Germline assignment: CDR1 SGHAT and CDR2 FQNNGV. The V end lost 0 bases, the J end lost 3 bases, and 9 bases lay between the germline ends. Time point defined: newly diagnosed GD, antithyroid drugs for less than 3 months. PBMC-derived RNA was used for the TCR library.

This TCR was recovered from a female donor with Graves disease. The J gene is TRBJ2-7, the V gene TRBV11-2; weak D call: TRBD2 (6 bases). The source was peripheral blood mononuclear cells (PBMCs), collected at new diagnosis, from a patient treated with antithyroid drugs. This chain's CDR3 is CASSLDGGLYEQYF. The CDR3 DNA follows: TGTGCCAGCAGCTTAGATGGAGGGCTCTACGAGCAGTACTTC.